Following are 19 T cell receptor beta chains from one sample sequenced in a study of human T cells and chemical hapten exposure. TCRdb passed the RACE reads through MiXCR, listing each CDR3 protein once. In the table there are under 300,000 distinct CDR3 sequences, around 7.3% of which are singletons. Specified time point: pre-sensitization, week 0. Specified treatment: therapeutic diphenylcyclopropenone sensitization with weekly scalp DPC. Specimen: whole blood, collected in connection with sensitization to the hapten diphenylcyclopropenone (DPC). The receptors come from a man younger than 30 with alopecia areata. Some clones in this sample may be carry-over from other donors' samples.

The chain uses TRBV7-2 and TRBJ1-1, with 9 nucleotides matching TRBD1. The CDR3 spans 14 residues. V lost 3 bases to trimming and J lost 5 bases; unmatched junction nucleotides: 4. Germline values: CDR1 SGHTA, CDR2 FQGNSA. CDR3 residues: CASSFLQGATEAFF. For the CDR3, the DNA is TGTGCCAGCAGCTTCCTACAGGGGGCGACTGAAGCTTTCTTT.

This clonotype appeared a few times. V is TRBV20-1 and J is TRBJ2-1, with 7 positions matching TRBD2. Germline values: CDR1 DFQATT, CDR2 SNEGSKA (reference sequence). V lost 5 bases, J lost 4 bases, and 8 bases stayed unmatched. The CDR3 runs to 14 residues. In nucleotides, the CDR3 is TGCAGTGCTGAGCGGGGTGGACCGTACAATGAGCAGTTCTTC. This sequence encodes CSAERGGPYNEQFF.

The J gene is TRBJ1-2, the V gene TRBV12-3 or TRBV12-4; 8 nucleotides line up with TRBD1. After removal of 4 bases from V and 4 bases from J, the junction contained 5 bases not matched to a gene. The CDR3 has 14 residues. The CDR3 reads CASSSGGRVYGYTF. CDR3 nucleotide sequence: TGTGCCAGCAGTTCAGGGGGCCGGGTCTATGGCTACACCTTC.

The sample holds many counts of this clonotype. This sequence joins TRBV6-2 or TRBV6-3 and TRBJ1-2; perhaps TRBD1 as D (6 bases). The V gene's germline CDR1 is MNHEY and CDR2 SVGEGT. The CDR3 is made up of 14 amino acids. Trimming stripped 7 bases from V and 3 bases from J, with 15 bases between. CDR3 in amino acids: CASIPEGGYYGYTF. The CDR3 nucleotides read TGTGCCAGCATACCCGAGGGGGGCTACTATGGCTACACCTTC.

Many counts were recorded for this clonotype. V and J are TRBV18 and TRBJ1-2; 7 bases fit TRBD1. V trimming: 3 bases; J trimming: 4 bases; junction bases outside the gene matches: 2. The CDR3 is 13 amino acids. Germline CDR1 reads KGHSH; CDR2 reads LQKENI. CDR3 bases: TGTGCCAGCTCACCTAGGGACAGCTATGGCTACACCTTC. As protein: CASSPRDSYGYTF.

The sample holds many counts of this clonotype. The chain employs TRBV20-1 and TRBJ2-3; TRBD1 might be the D (5 bases). This CDR3 spans 14 amino acids. The ends were cut back, 3 bases at V and 1 base at J, with 11 bases in the middle. From germline, CDR1 is DFQATT and CDR2 SNEGSKA (reference sequence). CDR3 coding DNA: TGCAGTGCTAGTAAAGGGGTGGGCACAGATACGCAGTATTTT. Encoded protein: CSASKGVGTDTQYF.

This clonotype was seen ten or more times. The DNA of the CDR3 is TGTGCCAGCAGCCAGAGACCGGGACAGGGGTCCTACAATGAGCAGTTCTTC. This gives the protein CASSQRPGQGSYNEQFF. J is TRBJ2-1 and V is TRBV3-1, with 10 bases aligning to TRBD1. This CDR3 has 17 residues. The germline V gene has CDR1 LGHDT and CDR2 YNNKEL (reference sequence). With 3 bases clipped from V and 1 base from J, the junction kept 6 bases outside the gene matches.

J is TRBJ2-7 and V is TRBV9, with D possibly being TRBD1 or TRBD2 (6 bases each). The germline CDR1 and CDR2 sequences are SGDLS and YYNGEE. Between the trimmed V and J ends, which lost 4 bases and 3 bases, there was a span of 14 bases. The CDR3 covers 14 residues. DNA for the CDR3: TGTGCCAGCAGCCCCTGGGGGGCGAACTACGAGCAGTACTTC. Translation: CASSPWGANYEQYF.

There are a few counts of this clonotype. The genes are TRBV20-1 and TRBJ2-7; tentative D call: TRBD1 (5 bases). From germline, CDR1 is DFQATT and CDR2 SNEGSKA (reference sequence). There are 12 residues in the CDR3. Trimming stripped 5 bases from V and 2 bases from J, with 10 bases between. CDR3 nucleotide sequence: TGCAGTGCTGGTGGACACACCTACGAGCAGTACTTC. Translation gives CSAGGHTYEQYF.

V is TRBV20-1 and J is TRBJ1-3, with D possibly being TRBD1 (5 bases). The CDR3 loop spans 15 amino acids. The V gene's germline CDR1 is DFQATT and CDR2 SNEGSKA (reference sequence). V shed 1 base and J shed 0 bases, with 10 bases lying between them. The CDR3 here is CSARAGRASGNTIYF. The CDR3 nucleotides read TGCAGTGCTAGAGCGGGCAGGGCCTCTGGAAACACCATATATTTT.

This clonotype has just a few counts. The genes are TRBV11-2 and TRBJ2-7; the D is unclear. Between the trimmed V and J ends, which lost 5 bases and 0 bases, there was a span of 14 bases. There are 15 residues in the CDR3. CDR1 is SGHAT and CDR2 is FQNNGV in the germline V gene. CDR3 sequence (DNA): TGTGCCAGCAGCCCCGGTCGCGGAGCCTCCTACGAGCAGTACTTC. Protein sequence: CASSPGRGASYEQYF.

V is TRBV25-1 and J is TRBJ2-4; no clear D. This CDR3 region has 13 residues. V dropped 1 base and J dropped 9 bases, with 10 bases sitting between them. Germline V gives CDR1 MGHDK, CDR2 SYGVNS. The CDR3 loop is CASSEFSETIQYF. CDR3 in DNA: TGTGCCAGCAGTGAATTTTCCGAAACCATTCAGTACTTC.

The V call is TRBV20-1, the J call TRBJ2-7; D is possibly TRBD1 (6 bases). CDR1 and CDR2 (germline): DFQATT, SNEGSKA (reference sequence). Trimming left V 4 bases short and J 3 bases short, with 10 bases between. This CDR3 has 12 amino acids. CDR3 amino acids: CSATDRNYEQYF. CDR3 DNA sequence: TGCAGTGCTACTGACAGGAACTACGAGCAGTACTTC.

Only a few counts were recorded for this clonotype. This chain connects TRBV4-1 to TRBJ1-2, with a tentative D call TRBD1 (5 bases). The length of the CDR3 is 15 residues. CDR1 and CDR2 (germline): MGHRA, YSYEKL. The germline V and J ends were trimmed by 1 base and 1 base, with 10 bases remaining between them. The CDR3 nucleotides are TGCGCCAGCAGCCAAGGGCACAGGCATAACTATGGCTACACCTTC. This sequence encodes CASSQGHRHNYGYTF.

The V gene is TRBV5-5, the J gene TRBJ1-2; 7 nucleotides match TRBD1. This CDR3 is 15 amino acids long. CDR1 and CDR2 from the germline V gene are SGHKS and YYEKEE (reference sequence). Losses at the gene ends were 4 bases for V and 4 bases for J; bases not matched to a gene: 10. The CDR3 is CASSPGEEGAYGYTF. The CDR3 nucleotides read TGTGCCAGCAGCCCGGGGGAGGAGGGGGCCTATGGCTACACCTTC. The full variable domain, rest sourced from reference TRBV5-5 and TRBJ1-2, is DAGVTQSPTHLIKTRGQQVTLRCSPISGHKSVSWYQQVLGQGPQFIFQYYEKEERGRGNFPDRFSARQFPNYSSELNVNALLLGDSALYLCASSPGEEGAYGYTFGSGTRLTVV.

The chain employs TRBV29-1 and TRBJ2-2; D tentatively reads TRBD1 or TRBD2 (5 bases each). Germline assignment: CDR1 SQVTM and CDR2 ANQGSEA. V lost 3 bases to trimming and J lost 3 bases, with 11 bases between them. This CDR3 is built from 14 residues. In DNA, the CDR3 is TGCAGCGTTGATATTGGGACCTACACCGGGGAGCTGTTTTTT. This translates into CSVDIGTYTGELFF.

This clonotype was detected only a few times. V usage is TRBV10-3 and J usage is TRBJ1-4; a possible D gene is TRBD1 (5 bases). Deletions cut 8 bases from V and 0 bases from J, with 13 bases between. CDR3 size: 15 residues. Germline loops: CDR1 ENHRY, CDR2 SYGVKD. The CDR3 nucleotides read TGTGCCATCGGTGCGTCAGGGACAACTAATGAAAAACTGTTTTTT. Translation gives CAIGASGTTNEKLFF.

There are a few counts of this clonotype. The CDR3: CASSLNMGETQYF. CDR3 nucleotide sequence: TGTGCCAGCAGCTTGAATATGGGGGAGACCCAGTACTTC. This rearrangement joins TRBV7-3 to TRBJ2-5, with unresolved D. This CDR3 has 13 residues. V shed 3 bases and J shed 5 bases, with 10 bases lying between them. The germline gives CDR1 SGHTA, CDR2 FQGTGA. The full variable domain, its missing parts supplied by reference TRBV7-3 and TRBJ2-5, is GAGVSQTPSNKVTEKGKYVELRCDPISGHTALYWYRQSLGQGPEFLIYFQGTGAADDSGLPNDRFFAVRPEGSVSTLKIQRTERGDSAVYLCASSLNMGETQYFGPGTRLLVL.

This clonotype has a handful of counts. This rearrangement joins TRBV29-1 to TRBJ2-7; 8 bases are shared with TRBD2. The CDR3 has 14 residues. With 4 bases clipped from V and 12 bases from J, the junction kept 17 bases outside the gene matches. Germline CDR1 reads SQVTM; CDR2 reads ANQGSEA. The CDR3 bases are TGCAGCGTTGCCCATGATTCAGCGGGGGCCCCGGGGTACTTC. It is translated as CSVAHDSAGAPGYF.